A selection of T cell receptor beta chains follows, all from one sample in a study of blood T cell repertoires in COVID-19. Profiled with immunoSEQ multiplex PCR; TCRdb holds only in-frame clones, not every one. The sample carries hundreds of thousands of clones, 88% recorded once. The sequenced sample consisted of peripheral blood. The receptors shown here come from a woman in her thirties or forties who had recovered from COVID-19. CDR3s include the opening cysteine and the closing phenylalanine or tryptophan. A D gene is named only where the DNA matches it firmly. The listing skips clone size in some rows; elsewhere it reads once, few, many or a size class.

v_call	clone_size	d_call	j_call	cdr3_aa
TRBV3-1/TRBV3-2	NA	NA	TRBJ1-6	CASSPGQNNSPLHF
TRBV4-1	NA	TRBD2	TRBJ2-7	CASSPSTSGHFGQYF
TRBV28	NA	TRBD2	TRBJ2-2	CASSRTGLAGGRELFF
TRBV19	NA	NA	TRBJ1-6	CASTVTGINSPLHF
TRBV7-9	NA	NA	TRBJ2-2	CASSPRGTGELFF
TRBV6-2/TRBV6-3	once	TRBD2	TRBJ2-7	CASSYWRGLAGLYEQYF
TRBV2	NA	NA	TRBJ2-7	CASSDPRVPTEEQYF
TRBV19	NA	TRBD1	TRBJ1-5	CATTSGTGWIQPQHF
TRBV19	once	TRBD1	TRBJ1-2	CASSITGEGYGYTF
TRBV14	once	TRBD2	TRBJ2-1	CASSPVRTSRANEQFF
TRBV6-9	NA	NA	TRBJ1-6	CASSYVWRSGAILYNSPLHF
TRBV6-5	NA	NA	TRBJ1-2	CASSYGARGGYTF
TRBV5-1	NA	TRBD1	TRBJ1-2	CASSLLLTGTNYGYTF
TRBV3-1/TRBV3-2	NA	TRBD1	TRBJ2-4	CATSGTGDTLAKNIQYF
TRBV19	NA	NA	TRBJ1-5	CASSMGRVGNQPQHF
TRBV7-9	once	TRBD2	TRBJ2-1	CASSLVASGNEQFF
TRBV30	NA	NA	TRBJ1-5	CAWSGGAGNQPQHF
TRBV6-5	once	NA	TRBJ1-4	CASSGSTTAQKLFF
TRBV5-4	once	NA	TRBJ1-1	CASNPPGSDTEAFF
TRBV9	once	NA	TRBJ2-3	CASSAGLWGDTQYF
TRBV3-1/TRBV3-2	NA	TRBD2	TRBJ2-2	CASSQGSSGRARGELFF
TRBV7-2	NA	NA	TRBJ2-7	CASSFPLEAPSYEQYF
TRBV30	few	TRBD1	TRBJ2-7	CACQTGDEQYF
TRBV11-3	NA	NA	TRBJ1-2	CASTPGNYGYTF
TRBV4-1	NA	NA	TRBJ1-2	CASSPQWGPDSNYGYTF
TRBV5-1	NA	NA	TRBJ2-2	CASGSPRRPEEGQTGELFF
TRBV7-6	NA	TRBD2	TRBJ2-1	CASSPGGTPNHNEQFF
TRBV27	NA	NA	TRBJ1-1	CASSSRQRPPANTEAFF
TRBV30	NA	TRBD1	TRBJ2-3	CAWSGGQGGTQYF
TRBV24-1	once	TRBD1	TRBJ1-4	CATSDSDRGKEKLFF
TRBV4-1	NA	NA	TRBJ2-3	CASSDRHRDTQYF
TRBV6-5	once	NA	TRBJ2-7	CASSATVTRHEQYF
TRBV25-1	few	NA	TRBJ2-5	CASSEQGLVETQYF
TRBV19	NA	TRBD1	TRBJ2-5	CASSATGTGGARGTQYF
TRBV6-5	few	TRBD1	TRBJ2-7	CASSYSGRGTYEQYF
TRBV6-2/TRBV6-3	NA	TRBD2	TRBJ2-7	CASSGPGGGREQYF
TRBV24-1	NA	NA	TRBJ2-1	CATSVAGSSYNEQFF
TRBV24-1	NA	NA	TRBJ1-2	CATSGGQYGYTF
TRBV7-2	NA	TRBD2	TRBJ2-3	CASSLGVSGRGTDTQYF
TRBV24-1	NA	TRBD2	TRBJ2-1	CATSDWVAGATNEQFF
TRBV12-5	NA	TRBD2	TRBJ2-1	CASGLAGTDNEQFF
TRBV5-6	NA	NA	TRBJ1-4	CASSLGQGFPQMFF
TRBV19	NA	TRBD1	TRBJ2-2	CASRGQTNTGELFF
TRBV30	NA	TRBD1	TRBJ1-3	CAWRTGQGLVKNTIYF
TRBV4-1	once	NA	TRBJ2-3	CASSHQGSADTQYF
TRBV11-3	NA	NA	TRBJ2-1	CASSSRLVGEQFF
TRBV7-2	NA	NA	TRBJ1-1	CASSPPWGRGQNTEAFF
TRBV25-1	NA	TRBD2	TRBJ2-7	CASRPGLAGGVEQYF
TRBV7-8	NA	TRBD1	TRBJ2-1	CASSLAGQGSNEQFF
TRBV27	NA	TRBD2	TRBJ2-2	CASSPGLVLDTGELFF
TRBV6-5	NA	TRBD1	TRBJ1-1	CASRGQGAGDTEAFF
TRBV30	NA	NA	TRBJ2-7	CAWSVRGGSYEQYF
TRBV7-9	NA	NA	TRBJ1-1	CASIHARGEAFF
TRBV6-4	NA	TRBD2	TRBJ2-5	CASSEVGPSGNNQETQYF
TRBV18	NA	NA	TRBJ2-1	CASSRAQGSIYNEQFF
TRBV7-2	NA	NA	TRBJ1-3	CASRPGGGNTIYF
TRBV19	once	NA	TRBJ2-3	CASSIEPGADTQYF